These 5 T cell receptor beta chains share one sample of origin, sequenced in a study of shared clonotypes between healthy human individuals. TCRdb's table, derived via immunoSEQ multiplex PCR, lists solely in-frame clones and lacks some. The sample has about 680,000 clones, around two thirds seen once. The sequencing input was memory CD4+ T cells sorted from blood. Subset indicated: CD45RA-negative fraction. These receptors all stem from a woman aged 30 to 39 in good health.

This chain's CDR3 is CASSTGLAGGSVGEQYF. Here the CDR3 DNA reads TGCGCCAGCAGCACCGGACTAGCGGGAGGTTCAGTCGGCGAGCAGTACTTC. The chain uses TRBV5-1 and TRBJ2-7; 14 nucleotides match TRBD2. Losses at the gene ends were 4 bases for V and 6 bases for J; bases not matched to a gene: 12. CDR1 SGHRS and CDR2 YFSETQ come from the germline V gene. The CDR3 has 17 amino acids.

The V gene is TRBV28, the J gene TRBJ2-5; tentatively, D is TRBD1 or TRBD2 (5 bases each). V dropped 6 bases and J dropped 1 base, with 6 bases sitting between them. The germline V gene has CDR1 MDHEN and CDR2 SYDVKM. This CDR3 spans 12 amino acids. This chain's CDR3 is CASRGTQETQYF. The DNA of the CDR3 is TGTGCCAGCAGGGGGACCCAAGAGACCCAGTACTTC.

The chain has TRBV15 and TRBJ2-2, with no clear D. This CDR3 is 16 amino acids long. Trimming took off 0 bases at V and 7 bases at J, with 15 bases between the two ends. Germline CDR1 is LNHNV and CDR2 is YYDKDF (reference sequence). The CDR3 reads CATSRDPQASSGELFF. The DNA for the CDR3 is TGTGCCACCAGCAGAGATCCCCAGGCATCGAGCGGGGAGCTGTTTTTT.

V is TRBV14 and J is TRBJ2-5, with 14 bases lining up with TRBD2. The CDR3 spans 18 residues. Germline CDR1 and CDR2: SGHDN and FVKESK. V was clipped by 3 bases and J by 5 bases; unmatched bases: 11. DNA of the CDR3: TGTGCCAGCAGCCAGGCGACGGGACTAGCGGGAGCGAAGGAGACCCAGTACTTC. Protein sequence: CASSQATGLAGAKETQYF.

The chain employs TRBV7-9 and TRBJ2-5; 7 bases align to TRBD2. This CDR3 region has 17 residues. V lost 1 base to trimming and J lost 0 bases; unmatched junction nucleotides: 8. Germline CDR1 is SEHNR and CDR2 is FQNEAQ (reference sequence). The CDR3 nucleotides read TGTGCCAGCAGCTTAGTCCCCCTACTAGCGTACCAAGAGACCCAGTACTTC. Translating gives CASSLVPLLAYQETQYF. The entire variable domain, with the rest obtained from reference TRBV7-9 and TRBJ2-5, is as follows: DTGVSQNPRHKITKRGQNVTFRCDPISEHNRLYWYRQTLGQGPEFLTYFQNEAQLEKSRLLSDRFSAERPKGSFSTLEIQRTEQGDSAMYLCASSLVPLLAYQETQYFGPGTRLLVL.